This TCR beta chain was sequenced during a study of blood T cell repertoires in COVID-19. Across the study: COVID-19 samples collected from the United States, Italy and Spain covered acute and convalescent phases. T cells, B-cell-depleted T cells, or PBMCs provided the cDNA or gDNA that served as material.

Authors' processing steps: Reference gene primer amplification in the assay estimated nucleated cell counts. Sequencing was performed with immunoSEQ multiplex PCR; in TCRdb, only in-frame clones are kept and a portion is missing. V, J and clone size are those of that table, while D and trimming were read from the DNA. Seen here are tens of thousands of clones, 88% observed once, and the top ten hold under 55%. Input material: peripheral blood. The receptor comes from a human donor in a cohort sampled during active COVID-19.

The CDR3 loop is CASSPDRSYEQYF. The CDR3, as DNA: TGTGCCAGCAGTCCAGACAGGAGCTACGAGCAGTACTTC. This chain connects TRBV27 to TRBJ2-7, with D perhaps matching TRBD1 (6 bases). The V end was cut by 5 bases, the J end by 3 bases, with 11 bases between. This CDR3 comprises 13 residues. The germline gives CDR1 MNHEY, CDR2 SMNVEV (reference sequence).